This TCR beta chain was captured in a study of blood T cell repertoires in COVID-19. Across the whole study: Whether acute or convalescent, the COVID-19 samples came from the United States, Italy and Spain. PBMCs, B-cell-depleted T cells, or T cells were the source of the cDNA or gDNA that made up the material.

In the study's own analysis: From reference gene primer amplification, estimates of nucleated cell counts were derived. Clones were sequenced by immunoSEQ multiplex PCR, and TCRdb holds only the in-frame ones, with some missing. D and trimming were read from the DNA, whereas the V and J calls and clone size are those reported in that table. The sample contains 75,000 to 95,000 clones, more than 65% of which appear only once. V lost 3 bases, J lost 8 bases, and 19 bases lay in between. CDR1 SGDLS and CDR2 YYNGEE come from the germline V gene. This CDR3 comprises 15 residues. The clonotype comes from a woman of 80 years or more with active or convalescent COVID-19. This sequence joins TRBV9 and TRBJ2-3, with D perhaps matching TRBD2 (6 bases). Sequencing was done on a sample of peripheral blood. CDR3: CASSGAGTLSVTQYF. The CDR3 DNA is TGTGCCAGCAGCGGGGCGGGGACCCTTAGCGTTACGCAGTATTTT.